The clone carrying this T cell receptor (beta chain) was recorded many times. This entry is derived from a study of early T cells in non-severe SARS-CoV-2 infection. In the library, individual cDNA molecules carried attached unique molecular identifiers. TCRdb redid the calling of the 5' RACE reads with MiXCR, one entry per CDR3 protein. The top ten hold approximately 23% of the sample, which has 25,000 to 30,000 distinct CDR3 sequences, about 5.8% seen once. The CDR3 covers 15 residues. V was pared by 6 bases and J by 7 bases, with 5 bases of the junction left unmatched. Germline V lookup: CDR1 SNHLY, CDR2 FYNNEI.

The V and J genes are TRBV2 and TRBJ1-6, with 11 bases that match TRBD1. Material: whole blood. This sequence originates from an adult who was a healthcare worker with PCR-confirmed SARS-CoV-2 infection or an uninfected control (not recorded which). CDR3 DNA: TGTGCCAGCAGGCAGGACAGGGGGCGGAATTCACCCCTCCACTTT. Translation gives CASRQDRGRNSPLHF.